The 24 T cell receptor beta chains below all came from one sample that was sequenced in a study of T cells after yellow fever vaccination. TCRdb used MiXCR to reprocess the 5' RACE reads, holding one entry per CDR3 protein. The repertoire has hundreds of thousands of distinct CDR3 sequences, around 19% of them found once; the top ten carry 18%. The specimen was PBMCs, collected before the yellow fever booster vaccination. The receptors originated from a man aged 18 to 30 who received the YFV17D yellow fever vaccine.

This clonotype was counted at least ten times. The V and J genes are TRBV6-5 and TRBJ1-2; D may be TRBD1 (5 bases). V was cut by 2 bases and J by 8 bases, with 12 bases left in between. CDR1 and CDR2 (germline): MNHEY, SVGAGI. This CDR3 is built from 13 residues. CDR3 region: CASSYPRGGGYTF. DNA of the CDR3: TGTGCCAGCAGTTACCCGAGGGGAGGGGGCTACACCTTC.

CDR3 loop: CAIRGTVGAETQYF. CDR3 coding DNA: TGTGCCATCAGAGGGACAGTGGGCGCAGAGACCCAGTACTTC. The chain couples TRBV10-3 to TRBJ2-5; 7 bases are shared with TRBD1. There are 14 residues in the CDR3. J was trimmed by 4 bases and V by 6 bases; bases with no gene match: 8. Germline CDR1 and CDR2: ENHRY and SYGVKD.

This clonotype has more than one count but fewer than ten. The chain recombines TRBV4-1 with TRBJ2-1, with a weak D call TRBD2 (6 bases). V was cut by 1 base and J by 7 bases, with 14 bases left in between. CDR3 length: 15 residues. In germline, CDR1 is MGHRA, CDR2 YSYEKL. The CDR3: CASSQGGLLGNEQFF. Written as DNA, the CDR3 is TGCGCCAGCAGCCAAGGGGGACTCCTCGGGAATGAGCAGTTCTTC.

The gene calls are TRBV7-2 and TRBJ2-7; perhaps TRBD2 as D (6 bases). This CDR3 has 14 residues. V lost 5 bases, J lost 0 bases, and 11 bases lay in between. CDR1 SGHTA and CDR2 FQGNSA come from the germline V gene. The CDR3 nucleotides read TGTGCCAGCAGCCCCGTGGGGGGCTCCTACGAGCAGTACGTC. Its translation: CASSPVGGSYEQYV.

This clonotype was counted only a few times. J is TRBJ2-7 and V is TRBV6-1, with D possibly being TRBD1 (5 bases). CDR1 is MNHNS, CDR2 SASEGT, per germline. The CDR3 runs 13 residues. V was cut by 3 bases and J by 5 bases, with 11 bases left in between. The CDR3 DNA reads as TGTGCCAGCAGTGAGGCAGGGCCCCACGAGCAGTACTTC. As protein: CASSEAGPHEQYF.

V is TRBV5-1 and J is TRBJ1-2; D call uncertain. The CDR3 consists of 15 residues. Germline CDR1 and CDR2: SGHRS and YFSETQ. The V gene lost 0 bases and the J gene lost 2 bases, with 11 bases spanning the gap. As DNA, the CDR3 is TGCGCCAGCAGCTTGGACGCCAGTAGCAACTATGGCTACACCTTC. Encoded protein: CASSLDASSNYGYTF.

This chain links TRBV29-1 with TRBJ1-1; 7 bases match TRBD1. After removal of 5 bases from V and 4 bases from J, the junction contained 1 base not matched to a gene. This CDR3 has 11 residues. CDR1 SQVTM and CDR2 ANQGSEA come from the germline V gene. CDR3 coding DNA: TGCAGCGTTCACAGGGGCACTGAAGCTTTCTTT. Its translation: CSVHRGTEAFF.

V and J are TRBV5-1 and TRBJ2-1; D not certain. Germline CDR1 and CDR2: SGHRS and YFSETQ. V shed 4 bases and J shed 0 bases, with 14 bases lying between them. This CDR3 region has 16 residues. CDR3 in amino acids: CASSPTGYSSYNEQFF. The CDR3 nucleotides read TGCGCCAGCAGCCCGACGGGCTATAGCTCCTACAATGAGCAGTTCTTC. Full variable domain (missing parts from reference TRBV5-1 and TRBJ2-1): KAGVTQTPRYLIKTRGQQVTLSCSPISGHRSVSWYQQTPGQGLQFLFEYFSETQRNKGNFPGRFSGRQFSNSRSEMNVSTLELGDSALYLCASSPTGYSSYNEQFFGPGTRLTVL.

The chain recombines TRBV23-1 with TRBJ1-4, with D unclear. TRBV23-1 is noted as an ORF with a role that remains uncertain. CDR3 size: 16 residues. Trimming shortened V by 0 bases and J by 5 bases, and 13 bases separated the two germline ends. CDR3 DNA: TGCGCCAGCAGTCAATCTGGTGAAACGGAAAATGAAAAACTGTTTTTT. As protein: CASSQSGETENEKLFF.

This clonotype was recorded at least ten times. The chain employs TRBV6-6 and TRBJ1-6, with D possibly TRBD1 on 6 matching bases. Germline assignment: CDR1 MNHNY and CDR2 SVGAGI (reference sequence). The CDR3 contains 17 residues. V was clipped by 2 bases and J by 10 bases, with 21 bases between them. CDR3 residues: CASSYRDGGAFNSPLHF. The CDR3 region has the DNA TGTGCCAGCAGTTACAGGGATGGGGGCGCGTTTAACTCACCCCTCCACTTT.

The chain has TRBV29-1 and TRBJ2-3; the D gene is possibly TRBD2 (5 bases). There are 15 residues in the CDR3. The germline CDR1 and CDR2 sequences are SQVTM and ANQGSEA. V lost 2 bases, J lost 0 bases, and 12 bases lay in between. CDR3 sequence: CSVERRGDSTDTQYF. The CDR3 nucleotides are TGCAGCGTTGAACGACGGGGAGATAGCACAGATACGCAGTATTTT.

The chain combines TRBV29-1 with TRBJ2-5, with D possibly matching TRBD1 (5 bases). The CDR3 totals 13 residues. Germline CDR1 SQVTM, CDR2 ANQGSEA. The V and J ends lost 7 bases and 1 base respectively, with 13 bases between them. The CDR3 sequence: CSGRQMPQETQYF. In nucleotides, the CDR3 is TGCAGCGGCCGACAGATGCCCCAAGAGACCCAGTACTTC.

CDR3 DNA: TGCGCCAGCAGCCAAGTGACATGGAAGATCACAGATACGCAGTATTTT. This gives the protein CASSQVTWKITDTQYF. The chain couples TRBV4-1 to TRBJ2-3; no firm D call. The ends were cut back, 1 base at V and 2 bases at J, with 13 bases in the middle. The CDR3 runs 16 residues. CDR1 is MGHRA and CDR2 is YSYEKL in the germline V gene.

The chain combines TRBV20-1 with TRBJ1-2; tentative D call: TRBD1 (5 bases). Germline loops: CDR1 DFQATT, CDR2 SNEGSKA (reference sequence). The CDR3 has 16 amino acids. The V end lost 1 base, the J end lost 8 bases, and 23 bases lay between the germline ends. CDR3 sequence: CSARARDKGQVWGYTF. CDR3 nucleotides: TGCAGTGCTAGAGCAAGGGATAAAGGACAAGTTTGGGGCTACACCTTC.

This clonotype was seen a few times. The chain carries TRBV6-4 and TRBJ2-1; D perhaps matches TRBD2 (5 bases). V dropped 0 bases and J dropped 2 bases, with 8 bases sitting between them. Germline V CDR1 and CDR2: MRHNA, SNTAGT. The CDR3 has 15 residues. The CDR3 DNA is TGTGCCAGCAGTGACTCCGGCGGGCCCTACAATGAGCAGTTCTTC. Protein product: CASSDSGGPYNEQFF.

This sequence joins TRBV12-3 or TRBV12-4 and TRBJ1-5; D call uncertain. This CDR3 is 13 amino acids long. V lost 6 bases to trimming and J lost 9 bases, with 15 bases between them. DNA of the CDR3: TGTGCCAGCAGGCGTACCTTCCTCCGGCCCCAGCATTTT. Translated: CASRRTFLRPQHF.

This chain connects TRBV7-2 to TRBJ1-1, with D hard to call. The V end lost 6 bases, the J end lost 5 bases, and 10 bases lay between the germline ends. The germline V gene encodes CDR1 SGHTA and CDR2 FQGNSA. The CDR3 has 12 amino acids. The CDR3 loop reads CASRLSGTEAFF. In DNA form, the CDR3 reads TGTGCCAGCAGACTAAGCGGGACTGAAGCTTTCTTT.

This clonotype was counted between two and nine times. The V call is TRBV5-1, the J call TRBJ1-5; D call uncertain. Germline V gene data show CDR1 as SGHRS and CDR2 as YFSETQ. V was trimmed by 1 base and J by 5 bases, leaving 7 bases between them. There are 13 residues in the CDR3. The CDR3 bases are TGCGCCAGCAGCTTGCACCCAGATCAGCCCCAGCATTTT. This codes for CASSLHPDQPQHF.

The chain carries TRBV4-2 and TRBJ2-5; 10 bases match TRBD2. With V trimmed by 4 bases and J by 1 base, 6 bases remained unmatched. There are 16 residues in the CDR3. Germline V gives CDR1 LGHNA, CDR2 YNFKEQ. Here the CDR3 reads CASSLTASGGQETQYF. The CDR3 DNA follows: TGTGCCAGCAGCCTAACAGCTAGCGGGGGCCAAGAGACCCAGTACTTC.

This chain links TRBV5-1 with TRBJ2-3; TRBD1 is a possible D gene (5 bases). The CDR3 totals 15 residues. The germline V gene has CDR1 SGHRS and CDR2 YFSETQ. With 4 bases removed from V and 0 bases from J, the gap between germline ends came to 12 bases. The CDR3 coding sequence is TGCGCCAGCAGCGCGGACACAGCTAGCACAGATACGCAGTATTTT. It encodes CASSADTASTDTQYF.

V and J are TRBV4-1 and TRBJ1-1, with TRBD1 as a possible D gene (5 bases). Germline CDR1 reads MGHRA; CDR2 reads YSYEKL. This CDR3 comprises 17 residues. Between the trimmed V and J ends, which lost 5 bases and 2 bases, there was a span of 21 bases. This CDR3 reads CASSTRGQGTLNTEAFF. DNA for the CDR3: TGCGCCAGCAGCACGCGCGGGCAGGGCACCTTAAACACTGAAGCTTTCTTT.

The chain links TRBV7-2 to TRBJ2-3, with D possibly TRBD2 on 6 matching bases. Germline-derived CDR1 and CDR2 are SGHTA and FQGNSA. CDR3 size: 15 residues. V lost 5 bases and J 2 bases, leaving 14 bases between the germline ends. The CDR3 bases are TGTGCCAGCAGCGCGACTAGGCGGGACACAGATACGCAGTATTTT. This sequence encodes CASSATRRDTDTQYF.

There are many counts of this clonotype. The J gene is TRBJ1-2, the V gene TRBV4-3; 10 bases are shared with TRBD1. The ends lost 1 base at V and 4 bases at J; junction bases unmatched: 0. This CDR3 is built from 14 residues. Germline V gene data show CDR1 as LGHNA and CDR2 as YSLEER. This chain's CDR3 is CASSQGTGGYGYTF. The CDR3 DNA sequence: TGCGCCAGCAGCCAAGGGACAGGGGGCTATGGCTACACCTTC.

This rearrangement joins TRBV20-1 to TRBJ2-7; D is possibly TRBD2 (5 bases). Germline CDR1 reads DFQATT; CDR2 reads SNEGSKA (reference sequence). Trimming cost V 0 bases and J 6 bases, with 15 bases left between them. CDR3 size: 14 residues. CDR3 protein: CSARDTGSGTEQYF. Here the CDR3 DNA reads TGCAGTGCTAGAGATACGGGGAGCGGCACCGAGCAGTACTTC.